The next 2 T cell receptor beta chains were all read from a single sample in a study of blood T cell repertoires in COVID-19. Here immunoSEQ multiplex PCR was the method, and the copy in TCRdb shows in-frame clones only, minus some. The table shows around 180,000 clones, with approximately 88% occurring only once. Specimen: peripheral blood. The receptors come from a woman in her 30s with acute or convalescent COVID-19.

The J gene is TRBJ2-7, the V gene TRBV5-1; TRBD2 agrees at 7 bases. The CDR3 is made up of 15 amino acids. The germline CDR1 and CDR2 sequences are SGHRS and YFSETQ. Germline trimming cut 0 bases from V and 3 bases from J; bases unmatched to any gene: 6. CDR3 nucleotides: TGCGCCAGCAGCTTGGGGGGCGGGAGTTACTACGAGCAGTACTTC. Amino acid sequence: CASSLGGGSYYEQYF.

CDR3 bases: TGTGCCAGCAGTTTGGCGGGACAGCCCCAGCATTTT. Protein: CASSLAGQPQHF. The J gene is TRBJ1-5, the V gene TRBV12-3 or TRBV12-4; no reliable D call. This CDR3 region has 12 residues. Deletions cut 3 bases from V and 7 bases from J, with 7 bases between.